Following are 19 T cell receptor beta chains from one sample sequenced in a study of blood T cell repertoires in COVID-19. Clones were sequenced by immunoSEQ multiplex PCR, and TCRdb holds only the in-frame ones, with some missing. The sample lists around 250,000 clones, approximately 92% occurring once. Sequencing was done on a sample of peripheral blood. Every receptor here comes from a woman aged 35 to 49 who had recovered from COVID-19.

The chain combines TRBV7-9 with TRBJ2-1, with TRBD2 matching 8 bases. The V gene end was trimmed by 5 bases and the J gene end by 0 bases; junction bases not matched to a gene: 3. This CDR3 contains 15 residues. Germline assignment: CDR1 SEHNR and CDR2 FQNEAQ (reference sequence). The DNA of the CDR3 is TGTGCCAGCAGCCTTGGGACTAGCTCCTACAATGAGCAGTTCTTC. Residues: CASSLGTSSYNEQFF.

The chain combines TRBV12-3 or TRBV12-4 with TRBJ1-3, with D possibly matching TRBD1 (5 bases). The CDR3 has 13 amino acids. Trimming removed 2 bases from V and 8 bases from J, with 10 bases in between. Here the CDR3 reads CASSLSRVYTIYF. CDR3 in DNA: TGTGCCAGCAGTTTAAGCAGGGTTTACACCATATATTTT.

This chain uses TRBV6-6 with TRBJ2-1; D may be TRBD1 (6 bases). Germline V gene lookup returns CDR1 MNHNY and CDR2 SVGAGI (reference sequence). V lost 0 bases to trimming and J lost 1 base, with 10 bases between them. This CDR3 has 16 residues. The CDR3, as DNA: TGTGCCAGCAGTTACTCGGGAAGGGGGTCCTACAATGAGCAGTTCTTC. Translation: CASSYSGRGSYNEQFF.

This chain joins TRBV9 and TRBJ2-3; 8 bases are shared with TRBD1. Looked up from germline, CDR1 is SGDLS and CDR2 is YYNGEE. V gave up 4 bases and J gave up 6 bases; unmatched junction bases: 7. This CDR3 is built from 14 residues. The CDR3 nucleotides are TGTGCCAGCAGCCCCCTGACAGGGGCGGATACGCAGTATTTT. Encoded protein: CASSPLTGADTQYF.

The chain uses TRBV19 and TRBJ1-2, with 7 bases matching TRBD1. The CDR3 is 13 residues long. Germline CDR1 LNHDA, CDR2 SQIVND (reference sequence). Trimming at V came to 8 bases and at J to 11 bases, leaving 14 bases not matched to a gene. CDR3 in DNA: TGTGCCAGTTCTTACTTAGGGACAGCCGGGTACACCTTC. It yields the protein CASSYLGTAGYTF.

The chain couples TRBV5-1 to TRBJ2-5, with 9 positions matching TRBD2. This CDR3 is built from 17 residues. CDR1 SGHRS and CDR2 YFSETQ come from the germline V gene. The ends lost 0 bases at V and 2 bases at J; junction bases unmatched: 8. The DNA for the CDR3 is TGCGCCAGCAGCTTGGCCTTGGCTAGCGGGGAGCAAGAGACCCAGTACTTC. Its protein is CASSLALASGEQETQYF.

The chain has TRBV27 and TRBJ2-3; no definite D call. The length of the CDR3 is 14 residues. V was clipped by 7 bases and J by 0 bases, with 11 bases between them. Germline CDR1 and CDR2: MNHEY and SMNVEV (reference sequence). The CDR3 bases are TGTGCCAGCACCTATACGTCTAGCACAGATACGCAGTATTTT. Translating gives CASTYTSSTDTQYF.

The rearrangement uses TRBV2 and TRBJ2-3; D is unclear. Trimming left V 9 bases short and J 3 bases short, with 13 bases between. This CDR3 is 13 amino acids long. The germline gives CDR1 SNHLY, CDR2 FYNNEI. The CDR3 region is CASIKERTDTQYF. In nucleotides, the CDR3 is TGTGCCAGTATTAAGGAGAGGACAGATACGCAGTATTTT.

V is TRBV19 and J is TRBJ2-1, with D possibly TRBD1 on 5 matching bases. CDR1 LNHDA and CDR2 SQIVND come from the germline V gene (reference sequence). Trimming pared 10 bases from V and 0 bases from J, leaving 16 bases between. The CDR3 loop spans 15 amino acids. This CDR3 reads CAIARTTSSYNEQFF. In DNA, the CDR3 is TGTGCCATCGCCAGGACAACCAGCTCCTACAATGAGCAGTTCTTC.

In DNA form, the CDR3 reads TGTGCCAGCTACAGGGCGAGAGGAAACACCATATATTTT. Its protein is CASYRARGNTIYF. The V and J genes are TRBV2 and TRBJ1-3, with a possible D match to TRBD1 (6 bases). The V end was cut by 8 bases, the J end by 4 bases, with 12 bases between. Germline CDR1 SNHLY, CDR2 FYNNEI. The CDR3 runs 13 residues.

The chain is built from TRBV5-4 and TRBJ2-5, with 10 positions matching TRBD2. V gave up 4 bases and J gave up 9 bases; unmatched junction bases: 6. CDR3 length equals 13 residues. Germline CDR1 and CDR2: SGHNT and YYREEE (reference sequence). Here the CDR3 DNA reads TGTGCCAGCAGCCAAACTAGCGGGAAGGCCCAGTACTTC. Translation: CASSQTSGKAQYF.

The rearrangement uses TRBV11-2 and TRBJ1-2, with 8 bases lining up with TRBD1. This CDR3 contains 18 residues. Germline V lookup: CDR1 SGHAT, CDR2 FQNNGV. Trimming took 0 bases from V and 8 from J; bases not matched to a gene: 17. CDR3 protein: CASSLDDPDPTGDDGYTF. DNA of the CDR3: TGTGCCAGCAGCTTAGACGACCCCGATCCGACAGGGGACGACGGCTACACCTTC.

The CDR3 nucleotides read TGTGCCAGCAGCTTAGATTTCGGGAGGGCCTACGAGCAGTACGTC. Translated: CASSLDFGRAYEQYV. The chain couples TRBV11-3 to TRBJ2-7; 8 bases line up with TRBD2. CDR1 and CDR2 from the germline V gene are SGHNT and YENEEA. V was clipped by 0 bases and J by 2 bases; unmatched bases: 3. This CDR3 is 15 amino acids long.

The CDR3 spells CASSRKGDLDGKLFF. For the CDR3, the DNA is TGTGCCAGCAGCAGGAAGGGGGATTTGGACGGGAAACTGTTTTTT. This chain uses TRBV27 with TRBJ1-4; D is possibly TRBD1 (6 bases). CDR1 is MNHEY, CDR2 SMNVEV, per germline (reference sequence). The CDR3 loop spans 15 amino acids. Between the trimmed V and J ends, which lost 6 bases and 11 bases, there was a span of 22 bases. The full variable domain, with the rest looked up from reference TRBV27 and TRBJ1-4, is EAQVTQNPRYLITVTGKKLTVTCSQNMNHEYMSWYRQDPGLGLRQIYYSMNVEVTDKGDVPEGYKVSRKEKRNFPLILESPSPNQTSLYFCASSRKGDLDGKLFFGSGTQLSVL.

V gene TRBV27 combines with J gene TRBJ1-4; 8 bases are a match to TRBD1. CDR3 size: 15 residues. V shed 6 bases, J shed 7 bases, and the junction held 10 bases outside the gene matches. CDR1 is MNHEY and CDR2 is SMNVEV in the germline V gene (reference sequence). CDR3 sequence reads: CASRTGGQGSEKLFF. The DNA of the CDR3 is TGTGCCAGCAGAACTGGTGGACAGGGAAGTGAAAAACTGTTTTTT.

The rearrangement joins TRBV9 to TRBJ2-7, with D perhaps TRBD1 (5 bases). The CDR3 has 15 amino acids. Trimming removed 3 bases from V and 4 bases from J, with 17 bases in between. Per germline, CDR1 SGDLS and CDR2 YYNGEE. As DNA, the CDR3 is TGTGCCAGCAGCGAGGACGTAGGGGATTCTTACGAGCAGTACTTC. Amino acids: CASSEDVGDSYEQYF.

V gene TRBV9 combines with J gene TRBJ2-7; no reliable D call. In germline, CDR1 is SGDLS, CDR2 YYNGEE. This CDR3 region has 14 residues. Trimming removed 2 bases from V and 0 bases from J, with 9 bases in between. In DNA form, the CDR3 reads TGTGCCAGCAGCGTCTCCCGTAGCTCCTACGAGCAGTACTTC. Translation gives CASSVSRSSYEQYF.

The J gene is TRBJ2-2, the V gene TRBV7-2; tentative D call: TRBD1 (6 bases). CDR1 is SGHTA, CDR2 FQGNSA, per germline. Trimming left V 0 bases short and J 1 base short, with 9 bases between. CDR3 length: 16 amino acids. CDR3 in DNA: TGTGCCAGCAGCTTAGCGGGGACACAGAACACCGGGGAGCTGTTTTTT. Protein: CASSLAGTQNTGELFF.

This chain links TRBV7-9 with TRBJ2-1; 7 bases fit TRBD1. Losses at the gene ends were 2 bases for V and 6 bases for J; bases not matched to a gene: 7. The CDR3 spans 15 residues. Germline lookup yields CDR1 SEHNR and CDR2 FQNEAQ (reference sequence). The CDR3 region is CASSLFDRAGNEQFF. CDR3 DNA: TGTGCCAGCAGCTTATTCGACAGGGCTGGCAATGAGCAGTTCTTC.